This T cell receptor beta chain was recovered during a study of T-cell reconstitution after alpha-beta-depleted transplantation in children. It was with unique molecular identifiers that the TCRbeta library was prepared. TCRdb independently ran MiXCR on the PCR reads; one entry per CDR3 protein. This table holds a few hundred thousand distinct CDR3 sequences, 15% to 20% found once. V was cut by 6 bases and J by 1 base, with 16 bases left in between. The CDR3 consists of 16 residues. This clonotype was observed a few times. J is TRBJ2-1 and V is TRBV12-3 or TRBV12-4, with a tentative D call TRBD2 (5 bases). The sequencing used PBMCs from the stem cell graft donor, collected from the stem cell graft. This TCR was recovered from a human donor who donated a stem cell graft to a child with acute lymphoblastic leukemia. CDR3 in DNA: TGTGCCAGCAGCTTTAGACTACCCGGATCCTACAATGAGCAGTTCTTC. It translates to CASSFRLPGSYNEQFF.